This T cell receptor beta chain was recovered during a study of blood T cell repertoires in COVID-19. Study context: T cells, B-cell-depleted T cells, or PBMCs provided the cDNA or gDNA that served as material.

This clone appeared a single time. Authors' data handling: Amplification from reference gene primers served as the basis for estimated nucleated cell counts. Produced via immunoSEQ multiplex PCR; TCRdb's table is partial and in-frame only. The V and J calls and clone size were taken over from that table, and D and trimming were inferred from the DNA. The data contain more than 95,000 clones, roughly four fifths of them singletons. The V end was cut by 7 bases, the J end by 7 bases, with 14 bases between. The CDR3 has 12 amino acids. Germline CDR1 SNHLY, CDR2 FYNNEI. The clonotype was recovered from a man aged 55 to 70 with acute or convalescent COVID-19. Sequenced sample: peripheral blood. The chain links TRBV2 to TRBJ2-7; maybe TRBD1 (6 bases). The CDR3 here is CASNQGFGEQYF. For the CDR3, the DNA is TGTGCCAGCAATCAGGGGTTTGGGGAGCAGTACTTC.